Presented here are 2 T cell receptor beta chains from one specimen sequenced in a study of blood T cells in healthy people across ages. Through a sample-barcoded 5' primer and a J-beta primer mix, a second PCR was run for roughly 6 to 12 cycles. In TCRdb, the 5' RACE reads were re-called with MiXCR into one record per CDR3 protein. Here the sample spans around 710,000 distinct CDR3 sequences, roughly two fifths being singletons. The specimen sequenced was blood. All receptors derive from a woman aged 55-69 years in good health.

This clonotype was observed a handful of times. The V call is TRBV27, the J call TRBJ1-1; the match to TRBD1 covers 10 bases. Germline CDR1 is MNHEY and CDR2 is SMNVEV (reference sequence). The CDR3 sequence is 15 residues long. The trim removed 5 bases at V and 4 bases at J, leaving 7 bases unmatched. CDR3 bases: TGTGCCAGCAGTCCCTACCGGACAGGGGGCACTGAAGCTTTCTTT. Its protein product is CASSPYRTGGTEAFF.

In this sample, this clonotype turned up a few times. The CDR3 here is CASSEWEAYGYTF. In DNA, the CDR3 is TGTGCCAGCAGTGAATGGGAAGCCTATGGCTACACCTTC. The chain has TRBV25-1 and TRBJ1-2, with D unresolved. V dropped 1 base and J dropped 4 bases, with 7 bases sitting between them. The CDR3 runs 13 residues. Germline-derived CDR1 and CDR2 are MGHDK and SYGVNS.